This T cell receptor beta chain was identified during a study of T cells in Graves' hyperthyroidism and ophthalmopathy. Study observations and caveats: Most thyroid clonotypes expanded above 0.001 were also detected in blood.

Across 18 months, stable Graves' hyperthyroidism was marked by no progression to ophthalmopathy. Patients were aged 18 to 65, had disease duration under 2 months, and had newly diagnosed hyperthyroidism. Patients with uncontrolled infections, other autoimmune diseases, pregnancy or lactation were excluded. Amplified TCR beta CDR3 regions derived from RNA transcripts. TCR CDR3 regions were first amplified by RT-PCR with HTBI primers. TCRdb re-analysed the multiplex PCR reads in MiXCR, keeping a single row per CDR3 protein. The table lists about 46,000 distinct CDR3 sequences, 45% to 50% of them singletons. At least ten counts were recorded for this clonotype. Its target is not known. The sequencing input was peripheral blood or thyroid tissue (not recorded which). The sequence came from a woman aged 50 to 60 with Graves' hyperthyroidism.

The CDR3 nucleotides read TGCAGTGCTATTCGGCAGGCTGGAGGGACTGAAGCTTTCTTT. Encoded protein: CSAIRQAGGTEAFF. This rearrangement joins TRBV20-1 to TRBJ1-1; unclear D gene. The germline V gene has CDR1 DFQATT and CDR2 SNEGSKA (reference sequence). This CDR3 is built from 14 residues. V was clipped by 4 bases and J by 5 bases, with 17 bases between them.